This T cell receptor (beta chain) was identified in a study of T-cell memory formation after mild COVID-19. Overall study context: TCR clustering was largely donor specific.

The CDR3 is made up of 15 amino acids. The junction had 7 bases not matched to a gene; V was cut back by 2 bases and J by 7 bases. Per germline, CDR1 SGDLS and CDR2 YYNGEE. TCRdb ran MiXCR on the 5' RACE reads and lists one entry per CDR3 protein. The data show some 410,000 distinct CDR3 sequences, 20% to 30% seen once. The TCR sequence derives from an adult woman who had mild COVID-19 (a few samples of this study predate the infection). Cell type and time point are not known. The V and J genes are TRBV9 and TRBJ2-1, with TRBD1 identical over 9 bases. Sequenced material: PBMCs or a T cell subset sorted from them (not recorded which). CDR3 sequence (DNA): TGTGCCAGCAGCGTTGAAGGACAGGGGAGAAATGAGCAGTTCTTC. It translates to CASSVEGQGRNEQFF.